The 27 T cell receptor beta chains below come from one sample, sequenced in a study of Ad26.COV2.S vaccination and SARS-CoV-2 variants. This table comes from immunoSEQ multiplex PCR, and its TCRdb copy is limited to in-frame clones, with some not included. The top ten clones hold over 1.5% of a sample with 410,000 or so clones, about 92% of them seen once. The treatment denotes: about 20 received Ad26.COV2.S at low or high dose, single or two shots; several received placebo; per-sample allocation not given. Following the first vaccine or placebo injection, samples were taken on day 63. The sequencing used peripheral blood, collected in a trial of Ad26.COV2.S vaccine versus placebo. These receptors all stem from a person aged 18-65 years who received the Ad26.COV2.S COVID-19 vaccine or a placebo.

The CDR3 coding sequence is TGTGCCAGCAGCTTATCACCCCTTGGGCGGGTCAGGTACCAAGAGACCCAGTACTTC. It specifies CASSLSPLGRVRYQETQYF. This chain connects TRBV7-2 to TRBJ2-5; D possibly corresponds to TRBD2 (5 bases). V lost 2 bases and J 0 bases, leaving 22 bases between the germline ends. Looked up from germline, CDR1 is SGHTA and CDR2 is FQGNSA. The CDR3 sequence is 19 residues long.

The chain has TRBV4-3 and TRBJ1-2; D is undetermined. V lost 1 base and J 1 base, leaving 10 bases between the germline ends. The CDR3 length is 15 residues. CDR1 and CDR2 from the germline V gene are LGHNA and YSLEER. The CDR3 loop is CASSQGSADNYGYTF. The CDR3 nucleotides read TGCGCCAGCAGCCAAGGTTCGGCGGATAACTATGGCTACACCTTC.

This clone has only one observation. V is TRBV10-3 and J is TRBJ2-3; TRBD1 aligns across 8 bases. The CDR3 has 17 amino acids. Looked up from germline, CDR1 is ENHRY and CDR2 is SYGVKD. Unmatched junction bases numbered 14, after V lost 5 bases and J lost 4 bases. This CDR3 reads CAISLVGGQGISDTQYF. CDR3 bases: TGTGCCATCAGTTTAGTCGGTGGACAGGGCATATCAGATACGCAGTATTTT.

The V call is TRBV4-1, the J call TRBJ1-3; TRBD1 might be the D (5 bases). There are 15 residues in the CDR3. Germline values: CDR1 MGHRA, CDR2 YSYEKL. Trimming pared 0 bases from V and 3 bases from J, leaving 9 bases between. CDR3: CASSQDPTDGNTIYF. The CDR3 DNA is TGCGCCAGCAGCCAAGATCCGACAGATGGAAACACCATATATTTT.

The chain recombines TRBV6-6 with TRBJ2-3; D perhaps matches TRBD2 (5 bases). V dropped 4 bases and J dropped 5 bases, with 7 bases sitting between them. The CDR3 runs 12 residues. CDR1 and CDR2 (germline): MNHNY, SVGAGI (reference sequence). CDR3 amino acids: CASSLLGDTQYF. CDR3 DNA sequence: TGTGCCAGCAGTTTACTAGGAGATACGCAGTATTTT.

V usage is TRBV20-1 and J usage is TRBJ2-1, with D uncertain. V lost 7 bases and J 9 bases, leaving 13 bases between the germline ends. The V gene's germline CDR1 is DFQATT and CDR2 SNEGSKA (reference sequence). The CDR3 contains 11 residues. In nucleotides, the CDR3 is TGCAGTGGAAGAGGCTTTGGTGAGCAGTTCTTC. Encoded protein: CSGRGFGEQFF.

The V call is TRBV6-2 or TRBV6-3, the J call TRBJ1-2; the match to TRBD1 covers 7 bases. This CDR3 is built from 13 residues. J was trimmed by 2 bases and V by 5 bases; bases with no gene match: 2. Looked up from germline, CDR1 is MNHEY and CDR2 is SVGEGT. In DNA, the CDR3 is TGTGCCAGCAGTCTGACAGGGAACTATGGCTACACCTTC. Translated: CASSLTGNYGYTF.

This clone has just one count. The V and J genes are TRBV6-2 or TRBV6-3 and TRBJ2-5, with TRBD1 matching 8 bases. V was clipped by 6 bases and J by 2 bases; unmatched bases: 5. CDR3 size: 14 residues. Germline V gene data show CDR1 as MNHEY and CDR2 as SVGEGT. The CDR3 here is CASSLDRGQETQYF. In nucleotides, the CDR3 is TGTGCCAGCAGCTTAGACAGGGGACAAGAGACCCAGTACTTC.

The rearrangement links TRBV4-3 to TRBJ2-3; a possible D gene is TRBD1 (6 bases). The V end was cut by 1 base, the J end by 3 bases, with 20 bases between. CDR3 length: 18 residues. Germline CDR1 reads LGHNA; CDR2 reads YSLEER. CDR3 sequence: CASSQARGRGYETDTQYF. CDR3 sequence (DNA): TGCGCCAGCAGCCAAGCCAGGGGCCGGGGCTACGAAACAGATACGCAGTATTTT.

The chain joins TRBV28 to TRBJ1-2; 7 nucleotides agree with TRBD1. Germline V gene lookup returns CDR1 MDHEN and CDR2 SYDVKM. The CDR3 is made up of 13 amino acids. V was pared by 6 bases and J by 4 bases, with 5 bases of the junction left unmatched. CDR3 residues: CASRPGQSYGYTF. In nucleotides, the CDR3 is TGTGCCAGCAGACCGGGACAGAGCTATGGCTACACCTTC.

This CDR3 reads CASSYLGLAGKETQYF. The CDR3 DNA is TGTGCCAGCAGCTACCTTGGACTAGCGGGGAAAGAGACCCAGTACTTC. The V call is TRBV7-2, the J call TRBJ2-5; 12 bases line up with TRBD2. V lost 4 bases, J lost 3 bases, and 6 bases stayed unmatched. There are 16 residues in the CDR3. Germline V gene lookup returns CDR1 SGHTA and CDR2 FQGNSA. Supplemented by reference TRBV7-2 and TRBJ2-5, the full variable domain reads GAGVSQSPSNKVTEKGKDVELRCDPISGHTALYWYRQSLGQGLEFLIYFQGNSAPDKSGLPSDRFSAERTGGSVSTLTIQRTQQEDSAVYLCASSYLGLAGKETQYFGPGTRLLVL.

J is TRBJ1-1 and V is TRBV4-3; D not certain. The germline gives CDR1 LGHNA, CDR2 YSLEER. The CDR3 is 13 residues long. The V and J ends lost 4 bases and 0 bases respectively, with 6 bases between them. The CDR3 coding sequence is TGCGCCAGCAGCCCGGGCCTGAACACTGAAGCTTTCTTT. Translating it yields CASSPGLNTEAFF.

The chain combines TRBV27 with TRBJ2-3; D not certain. This CDR3 is built from 13 residues. CDR1 and CDR2 from the germline V gene are MNHEY and SMNVEV (reference sequence). The V and J ends lost 6 bases and 2 bases respectively, with 9 bases between them. The chain's CDR3 is CASRAMPTDTQYF. As DNA, the CDR3 is TGTGCCAGCAGGGCTATGCCCACAGATACGCAGTATTTT.

This sequence joins TRBV5-1 and TRBJ2-5; the match to TRBD1 covers 8 bases. The CDR3 sequence is 15 residues long. The V gene end was trimmed by 4 bases and the J gene end by 2 bases; junction bases not matched to a gene: 7. Germline V CDR1 and CDR2: SGHRS, YFSETQ. The CDR3 sequence is CASSKGQATQETQYF. The CDR3 DNA reads TGCGCCAGCAGCAAGGGACAGGCGACTCAAGAGACCCAGTACTTC.

This clone was seen more than once but under ten times. The chain uses TRBV7-2 and TRBJ2-1; 7 bases agree with TRBD2. CDR3 size: 14 residues. The V segment lost 1 base and the J segment 5 bases; nucleotides outside the gene matches: 2. Germline V gene data show CDR1 as SGHTA and CDR2 as FQGNSA. The CDR3 sequence: CASSLGEGHNEQFF. CDR3 DNA sequence: TGTGCCAGCAGCTTAGGGGAGGGGCACAATGAGCAGTTCTTC.

Comments on this clone: Additional DNA sequences in this sample encode the identical CDR3. The chain couples TRBV29-1 to TRBJ2-1, with TRBD2 as a possible D gene (6 bases). Germline CDR1 and CDR2: SQVTM and ANQGSEA. The V end was cut by 3 bases, the J end by 0 bases, with 9 bases between. This CDR3 has 14 amino acids. CDR3 residues: CSVDSGSSYNEQFF. CDR3 coding DNA: TGCAGCGTTGATAGCGGTAGCTCCTACAATGAGCAGTTCTTC.

The chain has TRBV21-1 and TRBJ2-3; TRBD1, as called in the table, went unchecked against the DNA. TRBV21-1 is deemed a pseudogene. This CDR3 has 14 amino acids. The CDR3 nucleotides read TGTGCCAGCAGCCCTGGGACACAAACAGATACGCAGTATTTT. It is translated as CASSPGTQTDTQYF.

This chain connects TRBV7-8 to TRBJ1-3; D is unresolved. Germline V gene data show CDR1 as SGHVS and CDR2 as FQNEAQ. This CDR3 has 16 residues. V shed 6 bases and J shed 0 bases, with 15 bases lying between them. DNA for the CDR3: TGTGCCAGCAGTTTCTTGGTCACTCCCTCTGGAAACACCATATATTTT. Protein sequence: CASSFLVTPSGNTIYF.

J is TRBJ1-1 and V is TRBV5-1, with unresolved D. The V gene lost 1 base and the J gene lost 1 base, with 17 bases spanning the gap. This CDR3 has 17 residues. Per germline, CDR1 SGHRS and CDR2 YFSETQ. Written as DNA, the CDR3 is TGCGCCAGCAGCTTGACCCGGTGGACCGGGGAGAACACTGAAGCTTTCTTT. Translated, it gives CASSLTRWTGENTEAFF.

This clone was counted a single time. J is TRBJ2-1 and V is TRBV9, with D possibly TRBD1 on 7 matching bases. Trimming removed 0 bases at V and 4 bases at J, with 20 bases between. Germline assignment: CDR1 SGDLS and CDR2 YYNGEE. CDR3 length: 18 amino acids. CDR3 amino acids: CASSVGMRGLALYNEQFF. DNA of the CDR3: TGTGCCAGCAGCGTAGGTATGAGGGGGCTAGCGCTTTACAATGAGCAGTTCTTC.

J is TRBJ2-5 and V is TRBV7-2; 8 bases map to TRBD2. The CDR3 runs to 15 residues. V lost 2 bases to trimming and J lost 5 bases; unmatched junction nucleotides: 7. Germline CDR1 and CDR2: SGHTA and FQGNSA. This CDR3 is CASSLKLAGRETQYF. The CDR3 DNA reads as TGTGCCAGCAGCTTAAAGTTAGCGGGAAGGGAGACCCAGTACTTC.

This sequence joins TRBV18 and TRBJ1-1; a weak D match, TRBD1 (6 bases). The V gene lost 3 bases and the J gene lost 11 bases, with 19 bases spanning the gap. CDR1 KGHSH and CDR2 LQKENI come from the germline V gene. The CDR3 extends over 14 amino acids. CDR3 in amino acids: CASSPLGLTGRAFF. In nucleotides, the CDR3 is TGTGCCAGCTCACCCCTAGGGCTAACAGGGAGGGCTTTCTTT.

The chain couples TRBV27 to TRBJ1-1; the D gene is possibly TRBD1 (5 bases). The V end lost 5 bases, the J end lost 6 bases, and 16 bases lay between the germline ends. Germline assignment: CDR1 MNHEY and CDR2 SMNVEV (reference sequence). This CDR3 contains 14 residues. CDR3 sequence (DNA): TGTGCCAGCAGTACCGTGGGGGTTTACGCTGAAGCTTTCTTT. Translation gives CASSTVGVYAEAFF.

V gene TRBV5-1 combines with J gene TRBJ1-6, with 7 bases that match TRBD1. This CDR3 comprises 13 residues. Trimming took 4 bases from V and 10 from J; bases not matched to a gene: 5. From germline, CDR1 is SGHRS and CDR2 YFSETQ. The CDR3 coding sequence is TGCGCCAGCAGCCGGGACAGTGACTCACCCCTCCACTTT. Translation gives CASSRDSDSPLHF.

This chain joins TRBV6-2 or TRBV6-3 and TRBJ1-2; D gene ambiguous. The CDR3 is made up of 14 amino acids. Trimming removed 0 bases from V and 4 bases from J, with 9 bases in between. Germline-derived CDR1 and CDR2 are MNHEY and SVGEGT. CDR3 sequence (DNA): TGTGCCAGCAGTTACTCGAGGCCAGGCTATGGCTACACCTTC. Translation gives CASSYSRPGYGYTF.

J is TRBJ2-5 and V is TRBV6-5; 10 bases fit TRBD1. V shed 5 bases and J 5 bases; nucleotides not matched to a gene: 5. Germline-derived CDR1 and CDR2 are MNHEY and SVGAGI. The CDR3 sequence is 14 residues long. CDR3 in DNA: TGTGCCAGCAGTCCCACGACAGGGGGCGAGACCCAGTACTTC. Residues: CASSPTTGGETQYF.

The chain links TRBV7-2 to TRBJ1-2, with D uncertain. The CDR3 totals 12 residues. Germline V gene data show CDR1 as SGHTA and CDR2 as FQGNSA. Between the trimmed V and J ends, which lost 4 bases and 4 bases, there was a span of 7 bases. The CDR3 DNA is TGTGCCAGCAGCTCCAGGACCTATGGCTACACCTTC. It translates to CASSSRTYGYTF.